Following are 14 T cell receptor beta chains from one sample sequenced in a study of healthy donors' naive CD4 and CD8 T cells. Starting from around 500 ng of total RNA, TCR libraries were made with linear amplification. TCRdb re-called the reads through MiXCR, storing one row per CDR3 protein. The data show 200,000 or so distinct CDR3 sequences, over 60% seen once. Material for sequencing was naive CD4+ and CD8+ T cells sorted from blood, pooled from several donors. Every receptor here comes from a pool of human donors in good health; the sample pools cells from several healthy donors.

This chain connects TRBV29-1 to TRBJ1-1; D may be TRBD1 (5 bases). Germline V lookup: CDR1 SQVTM, CDR2 ANQGSEA. Trimming took 2 bases from V and 4 from J, leaving 11 bases between them. This CDR3 comprises 13 residues. The DNA for the CDR3 is TGCAGCGTTGAAAGAAGGGGATTCACTGAAGCTTTCTTT. As protein: CSVERRGFTEAFF.

This rearrangement joins TRBV5-1 to TRBJ2-1, with D possibly TRBD2 on 7 matching bases. V was clipped by 0 bases and J by 0 bases, with 13 bases between them. The CDR3 is 17 amino acids. Germline CDR1 reads SGHRS; CDR2 reads YFSETQ. The CDR3 protein is CASSLEYAGASYNEQFF. The CDR3 nucleotides read TGCGCCAGCAGCTTGGAGTATGCGGGGGCCTCCTACAATGAGCAGTTCTTC.

Remarks on this clonotype: At one end, the junction sequence differs from germline, possibly due to a read error. This chain links TRBV29-1 with TRBJ2-5, with D perhaps TRBD1 or TRBD2 (5 bases each). Germline CDR1 reads SQVTM; CDR2 reads ANQGSEA. The CDR3 consists of 8 residues. The chain's CDR3 is CSFEGGGF. The CDR3 DNA sequence: TGCAGCTTCGAAGGTGGGGGATTC.

The rearrangement links TRBV5-1 to TRBJ2-3, with 7 bases identical to TRBD2. CDR3 size: 13 residues. Germline values: CDR1 SGHRS, CDR2 YFSETQ. J gave up 3 bases and V 4 bases, and 2 bases lay outside the gene matches. CDR3 amino acids: CASSIGRTDTQYF. The CDR3 bases are TGCGCCAGCAGCATCGGGAGGACAGATACGCAGTATTTT.

The CDR3: CASSPGLAGSYEQYF. The CDR3 nucleotides are TGTGCCAGCAGTCCAGGACTAGCGGGCTCCTACGAGCAGTACTTC. The chain has TRBV6-5 and TRBJ2-7; 11 bases map to TRBD2. Trimming cost V 5 bases and J 0 bases; bases outside gene matches: 3. Germline assignment: CDR1 MNHEY and CDR2 SVGAGI. CDR3 length equals 15 residues.

This clonotype appeared a single time. The chain links TRBV29-1 to TRBJ2-4; TRBD2 aligns across 11 bases. V gave up 7 bases and J gave up 5 bases; unmatched junction bases: 4. The germline V gene has CDR1 SQVTM and CDR2 ANQGSEA. The CDR3 is made up of 13 amino acids. The CDR3 spells CSGRGLAENIQYF. CDR3 bases: TGCAGCGGACGGGGACTAGCGGAAAACATTCAGTACTTC.

The rearrangement links TRBV19 to TRBJ2-1, with TRBD1 identical over 11 bases. With V trimmed by 4 bases and J by 8 bases, 4 bases remained unmatched. The V gene's germline CDR1 is LNHDA and CDR2 SQIVND (reference sequence). The CDR3 is 14 residues long. The CDR3 coding sequence is TGTGCCAGTAGTACGGACAGGGGGCCCGATGAGCAGTTCTTC. Translating gives CASSTDRGPDEQFF.

This clonotype was counted between two and nine times. The rearrangement links TRBV28 to TRBJ2-7, with D uncertain. This CDR3 is built from 13 residues. Germline V lookup: CDR1 MDHEN, CDR2 SYDVKM. V lost 6 bases and J 2 bases, leaving 11 bases between the germline ends. DNA for the CDR3: TGTGCCAGCAGCCTAGTAGGAGCCTACGAGCAGTACTTC. Translating gives CASSLVGAYEQYF.

The V and J genes are TRBV6-5 and TRBJ2-3, with 9 positions matching TRBD2. The V segment lost 6 bases and the J segment 3 bases; nucleotides outside the gene matches: 19. This CDR3 spans 19 amino acids. Germline CDR1 reads MNHEY; CDR2 reads SVGAGI. This CDR3 reads CASSPIEREDFVGTDTQYF. DNA for the CDR3: TGTGCCAGCAGCCCGATAGAGCGGGAGGATTTCGTCGGGACAGATACGCAGTATTTT.

A few counts support this clonotype. V is TRBV12-3 or TRBV12-4 and J is TRBJ1-5; 10 bases align to TRBD1. The CDR3 runs 16 residues. V dropped 6 bases and J dropped 0; count of bases not matched to a gene: 5. The CDR3 sequence is CASSKTGGGSNQPQHF. For the CDR3, the DNA is TGTGCCAGCAGCAAGACAGGGGGCGGTAGCAATCAGCCCCAGCATTTT.

The chain employs TRBV15 and TRBJ2-3; TRBD2 matches 7 bases. The junction had 10 bases not matched to a gene; V was cut back by 0 bases and J by 4 bases. The germline gives CDR1 LNHNV, CDR2 YYDKDF (reference sequence). The CDR3 has 17 amino acids. CDR3 in amino acids: CATSREGRTSGPDTQYF. The CDR3 DNA sequence: TGTGCCACCAGCAGAGAGGGGAGGACTAGTGGTCCAGATACGCAGTATTTT.

J is TRBJ2-1 and V is TRBV19, with unresolved D. The CDR3 sequence is 11 residues long. The V end was cut by 8 bases, the J end by 1 base, with 3 bases between. CDR1 and CDR2 (germline): LNHDA, SQIVND (reference sequence). The CDR3 nucleotides read TGTGCCAGTGCGTCCTACAATGAGCAGTTCTTC. Its translation is CASASYNEQFF.

The CDR3 here is CSVRGWGGEKLFF. The CDR3 region has the DNA TGCAGCGTCAGAGGATGGGGAGGTGAAAAACTGTTTTTT. The chain joins TRBV29-1 to TRBJ1-4; D is ambiguous. CDR3 length: 13 residues. Germline V lookup: CDR1 SQVTM, CDR2 ANQGSEA. With 6 bases removed from V and 7 bases from J, the gap between germline ends came to 15 bases.

This chain links TRBV6-5 with TRBJ1-2, with D possibly matching TRBD1 (6 bases). Germline V gives CDR1 MNHEY, CDR2 SVGAGI. V was clipped by 6 bases and J by 6 bases, with 14 bases between them. The CDR3 consists of 13 residues. For the CDR3, the DNA is TGTGCCAGCAGACCCACAGGGTGGGATGGCTACACCTTC. It translates to CASRPTGWDGYTF.